This TCR beta chain emerged from a study of cytomegalovirus exposure and HLA in healthy donors. Study in general: The approximately 120 validation repertoires matched the 500 to 750 first-cohort repertoires in platform, a later analysis reported.

Study-wide results and caveats: The authors confirmed in vitro that a few CMV-associated chains were specific for CMV antigens.

Generated by immunoSEQ multiplex PCR, the TCRdb table keeps only in-frame clones and is missing some. The sample consists of tens of thousands of clones, roughly 96% of them appearing once. Regarding this clone: Antigen specificity is unknown.

CDR1 is SEHNR and CDR2 is FQNEAQ in the germline V gene (reference sequence). V dropped 6 bases and J dropped 6; count of bases not matched to a gene: 5. The CDR3 totals 14 residues. The donors were part of the validation cohort, which consisted of 120 subjects and was separate from the first cohort of about 650 subjects. The sequence came from a man younger than 35 in good health and CMV-seronegative. The chain has TRBV7-9 and TRBJ2-3; TRBD2 matches at 11 bases. The sequencing input was PBMCs. As DNA, the CDR3 is TGTGCCAGCAGTCAAACTAGCGGGAGTGATACGCAGTATTTT. This gives the protein CASSQTSGSDTQYF.